This T cell receptor beta chain was recovered during a study of identical twins. General study findings and limits: Models predicted less out-of-frame TCR alpha sharing in monozygotic twins than was found.

The V end was cut by 6 bases, the J end by 9 bases, with 14 bases between. Germline CDR1 reads SNHLY; CDR2 reads FYNNEI. This CDR3 has 13 amino acids. Among all donors, each was a healthy Caucasian. On this clonotype: The antigen is not known.

From the 5' RACE reads, TCRdb called clonotypes with MiXCR, one entry per CDR3 protein. Of approximately 220,000 distinct CDR3 sequences listed, around a tenth are singletons. V is TRBV2 and J is TRBJ2-2; a possible D gene is TRBD2 (6 bases). This TCR was sampled from a woman under 30 in good health. The sequenced sample consisted of memory (CD45RO+) T cells sorted from blood. CDR3 coding DNA: TGTGCCAGCAGCCTGACTAGAGACAGGGAGCTGTTTTTT. As protein: CASSLTRDRELFF.